These 14 T cell receptor beta chains came from one sample sequenced in a study of response to subunit inactivated influenza vaccine. Using its own MiXCR run on the RT-PCR reads, TCRdb lists one record per CDR3 protein. The sample holds 710,000 or so distinct CDR3 sequences, 15% to 19% seen once. This material consisted of PBMCs from blood, taken 12 days after vaccination. The receptors stem from a man aged 45-60 years who received an inactivated influenza vaccine.

This chain joins TRBV11-3 and TRBJ2-2; D is unresolved. Trimming left V 0 bases short and J 6 bases short, with 5 bases between. Germline V gives CDR1 SGHNT, CDR2 YENEEA. The CDR3 extends over 13 amino acids. In DNA form, the CDR3 reads TGTGCCAGCAGCTTAGATATCGCCGGGGAGCTGTTTTTT. Its translation is CASSLDIAGELFF.

V usage is TRBV10-3 and J usage is TRBJ2-5; no firm D call. This CDR3 contains 11 residues. Germline V lookup: CDR1 ENHRY, CDR2 SYGVKD. With 5 bases removed from V and 4 bases from J, the gap between germline ends came to 5 bases. The CDR3 is CAISTRETQYF. In DNA, the CDR3 is TGTGCCATCAGTACAAGAGAGACCCAGTACTTC.

The J gene is TRBJ2-1, the V gene TRBV2; 9 bases fit TRBD2. This CDR3 is 14 amino acids long. The V gene end was trimmed by 7 bases and the J gene end by 2 bases; junction bases not matched to a gene: 3. Germline lookup yields CDR1 SNHLY and CDR2 FYNNEI. CDR3 bases: TGTGCCAGCACCGGACTAGCGCCCTACAATGAGCAGTTCTTC. This sequence encodes CASTGLAPYNEQFF.

The table lists this clonotype with many counts. The V gene is TRBV6-5, the J gene TRBJ1-5, with 8 bases that match TRBD1. Germline V gene sequence: CDR1 MNHEY, CDR2 SVGAGI. This CDR3 has 15 residues. The V and J ends lost 4 bases and 4 bases, in that order; junction bases with no gene match: 6. The CDR3 sequence is CASSLLGQENQPQHF. The CDR3 bases are TGTGCCAGCAGTTTACTGGGACAGGAGAATCAGCCCCAGCATTTT.

In this sample, this clonotype turned up a few times. The rearrangement uses TRBV28 and TRBJ2-1, with D perhaps TRBD1 (6 bases). V dropped 6 bases and J dropped 0 bases, with 12 bases sitting between them. Germline CDR1 is MDHEN and CDR2 is SYDVKM. The CDR3 runs to 15 residues. The CDR3 bases are TGTGCCAGCAGCGGGACAATGGTCTCCTACAATGAGCAGTTCTTC. Protein product: CASSGTMVSYNEQFF.

This chain connects TRBV20-1 to TRBJ2-7; 10 nucleotides match TRBD1. This CDR3 contains 15 residues. The germline CDR1 and CDR2 sequences are DFQATT and SNEGSKA (reference sequence). Trimming removed 0 bases from V and 5 bases from J; junction bases left unmatched: 7. CDR3 bases: TGCAGTGCTAGAGATCCCAGACAGGGGGCCAACGAGCAGTACTTC. Translated, it gives CSARDPRQGANEQYF.

This clonotype has a count of ten or more. The chain employs TRBV15 and TRBJ2-3, with D uncertain. CDR1 and CDR2 from the germline V gene are LNHNV and YYDKDF (reference sequence). V shed 0 bases and J shed 6 bases, with 13 bases lying between them. The CDR3 covers 15 residues. CDR3: CATSRDQPALDTQYF. The CDR3 region has the DNA TGTGCCACCAGCAGAGATCAGCCCGCCCTGGATACGCAGTATTTT.

The chain recombines TRBV5-6 with TRBJ2-1; 9 positions match TRBD1. Unmatched junction bases numbered 13, after V lost 4 bases and J lost 5 bases. Germline CDR1 SGHDT, CDR2 YYEEEE. This CDR3 is 17 amino acids long. The CDR3 coding sequence is TGTGCCAGCAGCGGGAGCTACGGGACAGGGTTGAACAATGAGCAGTTCTTC. It is translated as CASSGSYGTGLNNEQFF. Using reference TRBV5-6 and TRBJ2-1 for the parts outside the CDR3, the full variable domain is DAGVTQSPTHLIKTRGQQVTLRCSPKSGHDTVSWYQQALGQGPQFIFQYYEEEERQRGNFPDRFSGHQFPNYSSELNVNALLLGDSALYLCASSGSYGTGLNNEQFFGPGTRLTVL.

This chain uses TRBV5-1 with TRBJ2-1, with 8 bases that match TRBD2. The germline V gene has CDR1 SGHRS and CDR2 YFSETQ. The CDR3 is 18 amino acids. V trimming: 0 bases; J trimming: 6 bases; junction bases outside the gene matches: 14. This chain's CDR3 is CASSLDLQTGLARNEQFF. Here the CDR3 DNA reads TGCGCCAGCAGCTTGGACCTGCAAACCGGACTAGCACGCAATGAGCAGTTCTTC.

This chain links TRBV7-2 with TRBJ2-7; TRBD2 agrees at 9 bases. The CDR3 has 17 residues. Trimming at V came to 0 bases and at J to 2 bases, leaving 8 bases not matched to a gene. Germline CDR1 reads SGHTA; CDR2 reads FQGNSA. Here the CDR3 reads CASSLAGTSRGAYEQYF. CDR3 sequence (DNA): TGTGCCAGCAGCTTAGCTGGGACTAGCCGCGGAGCCTACGAGCAGTACTTC. The full variable domain, in which reference TRBV7-2 and TRBJ2-7 provide the parts outside the CDR3, is GAGVSQSPSNKVTEKGKDVELRCDPISGHTALYWYRQSLGQGLEFLIYFQGNSAPDKSGLPSDRFSAERTGGSVSTLTIQRTQQEDSAVYLCASSLAGTSRGAYEQYFGPGTRLTVT.

This clonotype has more than one count but fewer than ten. The CDR3 DNA is TGTGCCAGCAGTTTAAGGGGGGCAGGGGCCAACGTCCTGACTTTC. This translates into CASSLRGAGANVLTF. The chain couples TRBV12-3 or TRBV12-4 to TRBJ2-6, with D perhaps matching TRBD1 or TRBD2 (6 bases each). Trimming took 2 bases from V and 4 from J, leaving 9 bases between them. The CDR3 consists of 15 residues.

The chain carries TRBV6-5 and TRBJ1-1, with a possible D match to TRBD1 (5 bases). CDR1 and CDR2 from the germline V gene are MNHEY and SVGAGI. V lost 2 bases and J 11 bases, leaving 18 bases between the germline ends. CDR3 length equals 14 residues. CDR3 nucleotides: TGTGCCAGCAGTTACGGCAGGGCCAACACCGGGGCTTTCTTT. It is translated as CASSYGRANTGAFF.

The V call is TRBV7-2, the J call TRBJ2-1, with 8 bases lining up with TRBD2. The J segment lost 5 bases and the V segment lost 1 base, leaving 4 bases of the junction unmatched. The CDR3 covers 15 residues. Germline CDR1 reads SGHTA; CDR2 reads FQGNSA. The CDR3 region has the DNA TGTGCCAGCAGCTTAGTACGGGAGGGTGACAATGAGCAGTTCTTC. Translation gives CASSLVREGDNEQFF.

The J gene is TRBJ2-7, the V gene TRBV2; 11 nucleotides align to TRBD1. With V trimmed by 7 bases and J by 6 bases, 5 bases remained unmatched. From germline, CDR1 is SNHLY and CDR2 FYNNEI. CDR3 size: 13 residues. The CDR3 loop is CASIGTGGIEQYF. CDR3 coding DNA: TGTGCCAGCATTGGGACAGGGGGAATCGAGCAGTACTTC. Variable domain in full (rest from reference TRBV2 and TRBJ2-7): EPEVTQTPSHQVTQMGQEVILRCVPISNHLYFYWYRQILGQKVEFLVSFYNNEISEKSEIFDDQFSVERPDGSNFTLKIRSTKLEDSAMYFCASIGTGGIEQYFGPGTRLTVT.